Listed here is a single TCR beta chain. Its antigen remains unidentified. Per-base qualities were not stored, and no clone one base away is much larger. The library was prepared using the immunoSEQ multiplex PCR assay. For the multiplex PCR, a mixture combining 60 forward primers for TCR Vbeta segments and 13 reverse primers for TCR Jbeta segments was used. The CDR3 region of rearranged TCR beta genes was amplified from genomic DNA by a multiplex PCR assay. The Illumina HiSeq System was used to sequence the amplified TCR beta libraries as 87-base-pair reads. Regarding the original processing steps: A later analysis tallied roughly 76 million unique TCR beta chains across the 700 or so repertoires, and some 12 million of those chains were shared by two or more donors. Raw reads were error-corrected and collapsed into unique sequences with a nearest-neighbor algorithm that merged closely related sequences to remove PCR and sequencing errors. V, D and J gene segments were assigned by aligning CDR3 sequences to IMGT reference sequences. For a sequence to be retained, a match of at least six nucleotides was required to both a V gene segment and a J gene segment. Rearrangements were called productive when the CDR3 lacked stop codons and stayed in frame with V and J; all others were non-productive. CDR3 was defined by IMGT convention, running from the second conserved V-encoded cysteine to the conserved J-encoded phenylalanine. In an earlier analysis of 550 to 650 of the donors, sequences lacking an unambiguous match to a single V gene segment were excluded. An earlier analysis of several hundred of the donors classified V segments as functional when productive rearrangements were above 56.7% and as segregating when the standard deviation between donors was above 5%. A statistical classification framework was built to diagnose cytomegalovirus status from the catalog of TCR beta chain sequences. In a later analysis, TCR nucleotide sequences were compared against IMGT/GENE-DB human TR gene sequences so that V and J genes could be assigned. The TCRdist pipeline was used in a later analysis to assign CDR3 sequences and most-parsimonious VDJ recombination scenarios. A later analysis defined each TCR beta chain by its CDR3 amino acid sequence plus V-gene family, and excluded reads lacking a unique V-gene family. To address suspected cross-contamination and a sequencing artifact, a later analysis removed approximately 590 highly shared, low-generation-probability nucleotide sequences. In a later analysis, a clonal expansion index for each public chain was calculated from normalized within-repertoire ranks of inferred template counts. A later analysis computed generation probabilities with a VDJ recombination model fitted to out-of-frame rearrangements, and checked the results against IGoR. A later analysis scored TCR-TCR, TCR-HLA and TCR-CMV co-occurrence with hypergeometric tests, applying a repertoire-size bias correction to TCR pairs. A later analysis estimated false discovery rates by permuting HLA or CMV assignments 20 times. In a later analysis, co-occurring TCRs were grouped using DBSCAN, and TCRdist sequence similarity was added for clustering within HLA-allele-positive subsets. Repertoires with fewer than 30,000 or more than 120,000 public chains, plus five repertoires with anomalous nucleotide sharing, were excluded from co-occurrence clustering. TCRdb stores this immuneACCESS table with in-frame sequences only. Part of the clones is absent; in the studies checked, under half of the shortfall reflects unresolved V genes, and no reason is known for the rest. V and J calls and clone size are those listed in that table; D and trimming were worked out from the DNA. The sample records some 140,000 clones, 70% to 80% of which are singletons. The ten largest make up around 2% of the sample.

This record comes from a study of cytomegalovirus exposure and HLA in healthy donors listed by TCRdb under 2017. In terms of the full investigation: According to an earlier analysis of around 600 of the donors, about 180 million T cells yielded some 110 million unique TCR beta sequences and less than 300 Gb of sequence data. HLA typing included class I and class II loci at four-digit resolution. The T cell repertoires of 666 subjects were profiled by immunosequencing and related to cytomegalovirus serostatus. The number of typed donors differed by locus: about 629-640 for A, B, C, DRB1 and DQB1; 500 to 550 for DQA1; 600 to 610 for DPA1; and 400 to 480 for DPB1. Roughly five DR-DQ haplotypes were handled as single units for association and clustering, since linkage in the cohort was strong. The aim of the study was to test whether cataloging public T cell receptors could identify signatures of past pathogen exposure. To predict cytomegalovirus infection status, the study combined high-throughput TCR immunosequencing, statistical association of individual TCRs with disease status, and machine learning. Among about 400 genotyped donors of the cohort, an average of approximately 200,000 unique TCR beta nucleotide sequences was sequenced per donor, of which roughly 18% were non-productive. All discovery cohort repertoires had been generated on a single sequencing platform. Besides the first cohort of 500 to 700 subjects, a separate validation cohort made up of roughly 120 different subjects was used. Approximately 310 gigabases of sequencing data and 70 million to 100 million unique TCR sequences were included in an early release covering over 600 HLA-typed donors. An earlier analysis of approximately 580 of the donors used high-throughput TCR beta sequencing to judge whether each TCR beta V gene segment behaved as functional or pseudogenic. The genetic ancestry cluster associated with self-reported Caucasian donors included about 84% of the roughly 390 genotyped donors. In a later genetic analysis, genome-wide SNP genotypes for about three fifths of the roughly 670 donors were used, and that subset was treated as a discovery cohort. Donor age, sex, ethnicity and CMV serostatus were collected together with the repertoire data. Rather than drawing on any new phenotypic data, the later analysis identified candidate immune exposures from TCR beta sequences and the way those sequences occurred across donors. In a later analysis, previously published TCR beta repertoires from several hundred donors were re-analyzed and high-resolution HLA genotyping was added so that TCR occurrence patterns could be studied.

Looking up the germline V gene yields CDR1 MNHEY and CDR2 SVGAGI. The CDR3 numbers 15 residues from cysteine through phenylalanine. The CDR3 DNA has 45 bases and is translated from base 1. V loses 6 bases of germline sequence and J loses 0 bases, and the interval between the two ends is 12 bases. Broad study findings and their caveats: In a later genetic analysis, a missense DCLRE1C variant was associated with V-gene and J-gene trimming of TCR beta chains, and the association was replicated in an independent cohort. This cohort had only TCR beta chains sequenced, and the lack of alpha or paired-chain data limited which features could be detected. The authors suggested that the approach could potentially be extended to other disease states and immunological phenotypes. A later analysis associated approximately 17,000 TCR beta sequences with specific HLA alleles at a false discovery rate of 0.05. Correlated functional status among segregating V segments might be attributable to linkage disequilibrium, but an unknown experimental factor could not be ruled out. A later analysis found that TCR association rates varied across HLA loci, with DRB1 alleles showing the most associated TCRs and HLA-C alleles the fewest. In an earlier analysis of 450 to 750 of the donors, most TCR beta V segments appeared in productive rearrangements about 87% or about 30% of the time, broadly matching IMGT annotations. Because HLA typing was unavailable for some donors at each locus, only the typed subset was used in association tests. Some IMGT-functional V segments, including TRBV6-2 and TRBV6-3, could not be told apart with the 87-base-pair reads, so those segments were excluded. Several of the top co-occurrence clusters appeared to be linked to parvovirus B19, influenza, CMV and Epstein-Barr virus, according to a later analysis. A few of the identified cytomegalovirus-associated TCR beta chains were confirmed in vitro to be specific for cytomegalovirus antigens. In a later analysis, HLA-associated TCR beta chains showed more clonal expansion and lower generation probabilities than non-associated chains that were equally common. In a later analysis, most CMV-associated TCR beta chains were found to appear HLA-restricted, with HLA associations seemingly driven largely by CMV exposure. A group of highly shared sequence variants was considered likely to be a technical artifact of the sequencing pipeline. When HLA alleles, especially DR and DQ, strongly co-occurred, TCR associations were difficult to assign to individual alleles. Most TCR sequences were seen in very few donors, while some public TCRs were found in many individuals. The earlier analysis of 587 of the donors excluded some 16 rarely observed V segments, including chromosome 9 orphons, because counts were too low. Immune exposure information for the cohort was limited to CMV serostatus. In the study, some 180 TCR beta chains were listed as associated with cytomegalovirus. The classifier was reported to diagnose cytomegalovirus status with high specificity and sensitivity in both the original cohort and the validation cohort. A further reported finding was that TCR beta sequences accurately predicted the HLA-A and HLA-B alleles for most subjects in the first cohort. Sequencing depth was assumed to be roughly uniform across donors in the presence/absence analyses, though that assumption may not hold. In a later genetic analysis, fewer N-insertions in productive TCRs were reported among donors in an Asian-associated ancestry cluster than the approximately 630-donor mean.

The cohort was made up of around 720 healthy bone marrow donors. All cohort members were sampled while nominally healthy, although unrecorded immune exposures were likely present. The donor tested CMV seronegative, placing the donor among the 350 or so seronegative members of the cohort. Each donor provided a peripheral blood sample, and peripheral blood mononuclear cells were used for TCR beta sequencing. The Qiagen DNeasy Blood Extraction Kit was used to extract genomic DNA from the blood cell samples. Sample: PBMCs. The chain couples TRBV6-5 to TRBJ1-5; a tentative D match to TRBD1 spans 6 bases. This receptor was obtained from a man aged 25 to 45 in good health and CMV-seronegative. The encoded CDR3 is CASRPRTDSNQPQHF. The nucleotide sequence is given as TGTGCCAGCAGACCCCGGACAGATAGCAATCAGCCCCAGCATTTT.